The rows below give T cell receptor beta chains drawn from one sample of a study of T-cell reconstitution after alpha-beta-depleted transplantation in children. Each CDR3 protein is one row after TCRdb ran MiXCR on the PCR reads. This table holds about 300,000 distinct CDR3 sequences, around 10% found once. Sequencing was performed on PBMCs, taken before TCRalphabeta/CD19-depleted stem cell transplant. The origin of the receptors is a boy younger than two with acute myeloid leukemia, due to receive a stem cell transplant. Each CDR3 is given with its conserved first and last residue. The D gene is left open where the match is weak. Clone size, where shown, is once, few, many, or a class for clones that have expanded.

CASSQDPSLGTGYNEQFF	TGTGCCAGCAGCCAAGATCCCTCCCTCGGGACAGGTTACAATGAGCAGTTCTTC	TRBV4-2	TRBJ2-1	18	TRBD1	many
CASSRAATTYEQYF	TGTGCCAGTAGTCGTGCAGCCACGACCTACGAGCAGTACTTC	TRBV19	TRBJ2-7	14	.	many
CASSQVQSNQPQHF	TGTGCCAGCAGCCAAGTCCAGAGCAATCAGCCCCAGCATTTT	TRBV14	TRBJ1-5	14	.	many
CASSHVLWYTQYF	TGCGCCAGCAGCCATGTCCTATGGTATACGCAGTATTTT	TRBV4-3	TRBJ2-3	13	.	few
CASSNRTRLDEQYF	TGTGCCAGCAGCAACCGGACTAGACTCGACGAGCAGTACTTC	TRBV12-3/TRBV12-4	TRBJ2-7	14	TRBD2	many
CSRGQAADTQYF	TGCAGTAGGGGACAGGCCGCAGATACGCAGTATTTT	TRBV20-1	TRBJ2-3	12	TRBD1	.
CASCPPLTGTVNTGELFF	TGTGCCAGCTGTCCCCCTCTTACCGGGACAGTTAACACCGGGGAGCTGTTTTTT	TRBV12-3/TRBV12-4	TRBJ2-2	18	TRBD1	.
CASSLMGTGNRGTDTQYF	TGTGCCAGCAGCTTAATGGGGACAGGGAACCGGGGCACAGATACGCAGTATTTT	TRBV7-3	TRBJ2-3	18	TRBD1	.
CASSLLQGLAGDANTGELFF	TGTGCCAGCAGCCTGCTACAGGGTCTAGCGGGAGATGCGAACACCGGGGAGCTGTTTTTT	TRBV11-1	TRBJ2-2	20	TRBD2	many
CASSPRTSGTDTQYF	TGCGCCAGCAGTCCAAGGACTAGCGGCACAGATACGCAGTATTTT	TRBV4-3	TRBJ2-3	15	TRBD2	many
CASSFLGTGFYGYTF	TGTGCCAGCAGTTTTTTGGGGACAGGCTTTTATGGCTACACCTTC	TRBV12-3/TRBV12-4	TRBJ1-2	15	TRBD1	many
CASSLKGTSGSASYNEQFF	TGTGCCAGCAGCTTGAAAGGGACTAGCGGGAGTGCGAGTTACAATGAGCAGTTCTTC	TRBV5-4	TRBJ2-1	19	TRBD2	many
CATSRDILEQGTGELFF	TGTGCCACCAGCAGAGATATCCTGGAGCAGGGCACCGGGGAGCTGTTTTTT	TRBV15	TRBJ2-2	17	.	many
CASSLMNEQFF	TGTGCCAGCAGTTTAATGAATGAGCAGTTCTTC	TRBV12-3/TRBV12-4	TRBJ2-1	11	.	many
CASIGAKNIQYF	TGTGCCAGCATCGGGGCCAAAAACATTCAGTACTTC	TRBV6-6	TRBJ2-4	12	.	many